This is a list of T cell receptor beta chains from one sample in a study of blood T cell repertoires in COVID-19. TCRdb keeps only in-frame clones here, not all; method: immunoSEQ multiplex PCR. The data hold almost 35,000 clones, with approximately 80% observed a single time. The sequenced material came from peripheral blood. The receptor set was obtained from a man older than 75 with acute or convalescent COVID-19. CDR3s include the opening cysteine and the closing phenylalanine or tryptophan. D genes are given only for firm matches. Size tells how often a clone was seen (once, few, many) or the class of an expanded clone, and some rows leave it out.

V gene: TRBV7-9
CDR3 length: 16
J gene: TRBJ1-2
clone size: -
D gene: TRBD1
CDR3 DNA: TGTGCCAGCAGCTCCGGGACAGGGGTTAGCATCTATGGCTACACCTTC
CDR3 protein: CASSSGTGVSIYGYTF

V gene: TRBV19
CDR3 length: 14
J gene: TRBJ1-5
clone size: few
D gene: -
CDR3 DNA: TGTGCCAGTAGCCTACGGACACCTAATCAGCCCCAGCATTTT
CDR3 protein: CASSLRTPNQPQHF

V gene: TRBV10-3
CDR3 length: 16
J gene: TRBJ2-2
clone size: -
D gene: TRBD2
CDR3 DNA: TGTGCCATCAGTGAATTGACTAGCGGGAACACCGGGGAGCTGTTTTTT
CDR3 protein: CAISELTSGNTGELFF

V gene: TRBV7-6
CDR3 length: 16
J gene: TRBJ2-1
clone size: -
D gene: TRBD1
CDR3 DNA: TGTGCCAGCAGCTTAGATCCGGACAGGGTGATTGCTGAGCAGTTCTTC
CDR3 protein: CASSLDPDRVIAEQFF

V gene: TRBV7-9
CDR3 length: 13
J gene: TRBJ1-2
clone size: few
D gene: TRBD1
CDR3 DNA: TGTGCCAGCAGTTCTACAGGGGACGATGGCTACACCTTC
CDR3 protein: CASSSTGDDGYTF

V gene: TRBV6-5
CDR3 length: 15
J gene: TRBJ2-7
clone size: -
D gene: TRBD2
CDR3 DNA: TGTGCCAGCAGGACCCCGGCGGGAGCCTCCTACGAGCAGTACTTC
CDR3 protein: CASRTPAGASYEQYF

V gene: TRBV2
CDR3 length: 14
J gene: TRBJ1-4
clone size: -
D gene: TRBD1
CDR3 DNA: TGTGCCAGCAGTGTCCAGAGGGGACAGGAAAAACTGTTTTTT
CDR3 protein: CASSVQRGQEKLFF

V gene: TRBV9
CDR3 length: 17
J gene: TRBJ2-5
clone size: -
D gene: TRBD1
CDR3 DNA: TGTGCCAGCACCCCTTCAAGAGGGGGCGCGTCCATGGAGACCCAGTACTTC
CDR3 protein: CASTPSRGGASMETQYF

V gene: TRBV7-6
CDR3 length: 14
J gene: TRBJ2-2
clone size: -
D gene: TRBD1
CDR3 DNA: TGTGCCAGCAGCCCACAGGGGGCCGGGGGGGAGCTGTTTTTT
CDR3 protein: CASSPQGAGGELFF

V gene: TRBV7-9
CDR3 length: 14
J gene: TRBJ1-1
clone size: -
D gene: TRBD1
CDR3 DNA: TGTGCCAGCAGCATGGGACAGGGAAACACTGAAGCTTTCTTT
CDR3 protein: CASSMGQGNTEAFF

V gene: TRBV6-5
CDR3 length: 14
J gene: TRBJ2-5
clone size: -
D gene: -
CDR3 DNA: TGTGCCAGCCTCCTCCGGAGAGGGTCGGAGACCCAGTACTTC
CDR3 protein: CASLLRRGSETQYF

V gene: TRBV19
CDR3 length: 15
J gene: TRBJ2-3
clone size: -
D gene: TRBD1
CDR3 DNA: TGTGCCAGTAGTACGGGACAGGGCGGAGGGGGAGGGCAGTATTTT
CDR3 protein: CASSTGQGGGGGQYF

V gene: TRBV19
CDR3 length: 13
J gene: TRBJ2-3
clone size: -
D gene: TRBD1
CDR3 DNA: TGTGCCAGTAGTATAGCGCGACAGGGAAGACAGTATTTT
CDR3 protein: CASSIARQGRQYF